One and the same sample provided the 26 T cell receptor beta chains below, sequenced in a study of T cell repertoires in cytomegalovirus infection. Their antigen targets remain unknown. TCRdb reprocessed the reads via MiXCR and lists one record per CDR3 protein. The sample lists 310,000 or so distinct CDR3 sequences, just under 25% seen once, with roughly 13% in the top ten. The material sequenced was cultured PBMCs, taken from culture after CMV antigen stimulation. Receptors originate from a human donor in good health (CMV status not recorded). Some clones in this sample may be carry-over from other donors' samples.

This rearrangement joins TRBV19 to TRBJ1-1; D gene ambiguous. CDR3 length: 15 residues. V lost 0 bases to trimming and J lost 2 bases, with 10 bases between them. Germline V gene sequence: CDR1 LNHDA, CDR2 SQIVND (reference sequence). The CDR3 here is CASSIDLGVNTEAFF. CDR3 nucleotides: TGTGCCAGTAGTATAGATCTGGGCGTTAACACTGAAGCTTTCTTT.

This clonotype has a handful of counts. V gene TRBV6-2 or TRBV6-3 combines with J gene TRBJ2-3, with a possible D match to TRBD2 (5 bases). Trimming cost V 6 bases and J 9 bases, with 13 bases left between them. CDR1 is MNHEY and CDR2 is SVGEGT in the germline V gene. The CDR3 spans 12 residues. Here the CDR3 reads CASSMGSLTQYF. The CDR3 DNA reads TGTGCCAGCAGCATGGGGAGTTTAACGCAGTATTTT.

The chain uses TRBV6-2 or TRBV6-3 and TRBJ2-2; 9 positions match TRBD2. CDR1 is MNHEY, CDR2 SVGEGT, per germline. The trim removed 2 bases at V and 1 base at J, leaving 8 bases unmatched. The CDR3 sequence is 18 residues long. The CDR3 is CASSYLAGKYRNTGELFF. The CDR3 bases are TGTGCCAGCAGTTACCTAGCGGGAAAATATCGGAACACCGGGGAGCTGTTTTTT.

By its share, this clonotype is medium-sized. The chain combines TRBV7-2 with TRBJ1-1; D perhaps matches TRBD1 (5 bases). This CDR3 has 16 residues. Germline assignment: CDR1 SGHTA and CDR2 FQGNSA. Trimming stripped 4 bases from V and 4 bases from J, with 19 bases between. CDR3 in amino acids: CASSSRGGRGSTEAFF. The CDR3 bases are TGTGCCAGCAGCTCACGTGGGGGTCGAGGGAGCACTGAAGCTTTCTTT.

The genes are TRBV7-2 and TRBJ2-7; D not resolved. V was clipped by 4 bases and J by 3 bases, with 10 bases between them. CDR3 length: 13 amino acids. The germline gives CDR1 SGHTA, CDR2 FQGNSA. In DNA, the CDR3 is TGTGCCAGCAGCTCCGATAATGGCTACGAGCAGTACTTC. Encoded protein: CASSSDNGYEQYF.

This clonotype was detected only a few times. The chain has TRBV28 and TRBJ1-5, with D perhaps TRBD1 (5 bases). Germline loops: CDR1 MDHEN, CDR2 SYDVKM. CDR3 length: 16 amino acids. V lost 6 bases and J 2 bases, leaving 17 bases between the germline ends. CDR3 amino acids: CASRNSGAPGNQPQHF. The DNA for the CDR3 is TGTGCCAGCAGGAACTCCGGGGCCCCGGGCAATCAGCCCCAGCATTTT.

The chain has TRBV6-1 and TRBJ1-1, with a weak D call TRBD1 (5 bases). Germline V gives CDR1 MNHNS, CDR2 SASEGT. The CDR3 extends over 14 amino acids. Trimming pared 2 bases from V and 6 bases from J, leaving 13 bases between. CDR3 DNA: TGTGCCAGCAGTGAACCAGGGAGAGAAGCTGAAGCTTTCTTT. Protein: CASSEPGREAEAFF.

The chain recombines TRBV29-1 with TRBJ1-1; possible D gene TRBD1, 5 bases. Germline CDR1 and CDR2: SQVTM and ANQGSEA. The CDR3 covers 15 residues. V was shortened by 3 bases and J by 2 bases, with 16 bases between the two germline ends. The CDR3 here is CSVDRRQTRNTEAFF. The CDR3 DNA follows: TGCAGCGTTGACCGCAGACAGACCCGAAACACTGAAGCTTTCTTT. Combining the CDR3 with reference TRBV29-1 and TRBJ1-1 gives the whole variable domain SAVISQKPSRDICQRGTSLTIQCQVDSQVTMMFWYRQQPGQSLTLIATANQGSEATYESGFVIDKFPISRPNLTFSTLTVSNMSPEDSSIYLCSVDRRQTRNTEAFFGQGTRLTVV.

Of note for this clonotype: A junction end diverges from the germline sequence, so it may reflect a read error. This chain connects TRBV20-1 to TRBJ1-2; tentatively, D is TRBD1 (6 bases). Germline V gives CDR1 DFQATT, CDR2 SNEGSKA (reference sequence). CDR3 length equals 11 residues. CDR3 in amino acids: CSAAGHYGYTF. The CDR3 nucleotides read TGCAGTGCTGCGGGACACTACGGCTACACCTTC.

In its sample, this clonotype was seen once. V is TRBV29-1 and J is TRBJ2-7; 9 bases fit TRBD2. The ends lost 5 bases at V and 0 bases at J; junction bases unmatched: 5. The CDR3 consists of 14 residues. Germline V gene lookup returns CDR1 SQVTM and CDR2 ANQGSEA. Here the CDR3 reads CSVSSGAPSYEQYF. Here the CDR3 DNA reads TGCAGCGTTTCTAGCGGGGCCCCCTCCTACGAGCAGTACTTC.

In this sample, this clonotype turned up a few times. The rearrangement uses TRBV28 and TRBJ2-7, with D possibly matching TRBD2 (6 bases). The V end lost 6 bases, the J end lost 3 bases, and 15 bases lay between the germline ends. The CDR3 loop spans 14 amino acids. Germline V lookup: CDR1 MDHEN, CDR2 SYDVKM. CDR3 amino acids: CASREGTLVYEQYF. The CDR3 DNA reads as TGTGCCAGCAGGGAAGGGACTCTTGTCTACGAGCAGTACTTC. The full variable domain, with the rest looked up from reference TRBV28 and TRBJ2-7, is DVKVTQSSRYLVKRTGEKVFLECVQDMDHENMFWYRQDPGLGLRLIYFSYDVKMKEKGDIPEGYSVSREKKERFSLILESASTNQTSMYLCASREGTLVYEQYFGPGTRLTVT.

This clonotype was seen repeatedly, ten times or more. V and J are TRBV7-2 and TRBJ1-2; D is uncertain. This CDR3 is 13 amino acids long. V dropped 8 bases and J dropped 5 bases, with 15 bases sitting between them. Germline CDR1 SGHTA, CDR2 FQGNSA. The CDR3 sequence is CASSAAGSYGYTF. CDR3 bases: TGTGCCAGCTCAGCTGCCGGGTCGTATGGCTACACCTTC.

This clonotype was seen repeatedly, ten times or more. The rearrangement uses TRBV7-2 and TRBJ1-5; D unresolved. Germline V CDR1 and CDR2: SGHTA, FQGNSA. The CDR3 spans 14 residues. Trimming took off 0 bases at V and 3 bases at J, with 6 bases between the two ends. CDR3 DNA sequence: TGTGCCAGCAGCTTAGCGTCTATCAATCAGCCCCAGCATTTT. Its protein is CASSLASINQPQHF.

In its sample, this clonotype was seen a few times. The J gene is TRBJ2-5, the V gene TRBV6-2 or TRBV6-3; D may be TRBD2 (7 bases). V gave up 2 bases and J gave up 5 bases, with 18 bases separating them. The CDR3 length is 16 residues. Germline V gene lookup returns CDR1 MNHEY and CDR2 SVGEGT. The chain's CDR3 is CASSYGGQGRAETQYF. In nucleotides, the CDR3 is TGTGCCAGCAGTTACGGAGGGCAGGGGAGGGCGGAGACCCAGTACTTC.

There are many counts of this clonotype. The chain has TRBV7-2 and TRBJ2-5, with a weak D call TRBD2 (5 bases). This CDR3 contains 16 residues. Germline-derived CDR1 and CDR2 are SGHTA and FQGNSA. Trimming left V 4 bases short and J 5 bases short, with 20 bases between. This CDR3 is CASSSPTRDPRETQYF. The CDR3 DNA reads TGTGCCAGCAGCTCCCCAACTAGAGACCCGAGGGAGACCCAGTACTTC.

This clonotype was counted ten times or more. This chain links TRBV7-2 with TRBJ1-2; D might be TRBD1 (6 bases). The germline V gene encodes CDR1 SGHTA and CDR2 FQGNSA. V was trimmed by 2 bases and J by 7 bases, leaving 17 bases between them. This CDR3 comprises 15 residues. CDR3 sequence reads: CASSLSHDPRGGYTF. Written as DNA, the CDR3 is TGTGCCAGCAGCTTAAGCCACGACCCCAGGGGTGGCTACACCTTC. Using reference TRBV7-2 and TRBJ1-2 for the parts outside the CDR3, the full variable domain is GAGVSQSPSNKVTEKGKDVELRCDPISGHTALYWYRQSLGQGLEFLIYFQGNSAPDKSGLPSDRFSAERTGGSVSTLTIQRTQQEDSAVYLCASSLSHDPRGGYTFGSGTRLTVV.

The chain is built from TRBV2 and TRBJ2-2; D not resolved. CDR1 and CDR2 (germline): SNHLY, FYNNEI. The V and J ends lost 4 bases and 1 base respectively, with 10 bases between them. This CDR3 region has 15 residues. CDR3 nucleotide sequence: TGTGCCAGCAGTGGCAGGAGTTGGAACACCGGGGAGCTGTTTTTT. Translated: CASSGRSWNTGELFF.

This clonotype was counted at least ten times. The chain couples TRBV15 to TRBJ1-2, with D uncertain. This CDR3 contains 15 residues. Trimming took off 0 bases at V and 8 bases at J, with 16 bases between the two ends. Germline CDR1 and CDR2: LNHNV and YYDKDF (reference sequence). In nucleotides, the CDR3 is TGTGCCACCAGCAGAGATCCCCAGCAGGCTCTCGGCTACACCTTC. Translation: CATSRDPQQALGYTF.

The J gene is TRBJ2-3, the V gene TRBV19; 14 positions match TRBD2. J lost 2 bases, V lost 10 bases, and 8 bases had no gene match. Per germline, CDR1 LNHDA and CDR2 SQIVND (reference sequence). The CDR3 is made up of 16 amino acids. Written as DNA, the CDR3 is TGTGCCACCCAGACTAGCGGGAGGGTTCCCACAGATACGCAGTATTTT. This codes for CATQTSGRVPTDTQYF.

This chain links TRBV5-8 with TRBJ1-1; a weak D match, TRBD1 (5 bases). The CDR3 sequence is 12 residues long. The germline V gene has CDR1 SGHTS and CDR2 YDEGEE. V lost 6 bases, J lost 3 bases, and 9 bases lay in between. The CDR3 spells CASMRGYTEAFF. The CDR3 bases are TGTGCCAGCATGAGGGGTTACACTGAAGCTTTCTTT. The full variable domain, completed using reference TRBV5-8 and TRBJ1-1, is EAGVTQSPTHLIKTRGQQATLRCSPISGHTSVYWYQQALGLGLQFLLWYDEGEERNRGNFPPRFSGRQFPNYSSELNVNALELEDSALYLCASMRGYTEAFFGQGTRLTVV.

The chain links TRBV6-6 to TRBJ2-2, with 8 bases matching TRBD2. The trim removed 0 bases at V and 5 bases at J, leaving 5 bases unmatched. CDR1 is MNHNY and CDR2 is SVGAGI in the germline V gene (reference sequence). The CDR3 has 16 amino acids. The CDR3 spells CASSYSRGGRTGELFF. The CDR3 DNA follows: TGTGCCAGCAGTTACTCGAGGGGCGGGAGGACCGGGGAGCTGTTTTTT.

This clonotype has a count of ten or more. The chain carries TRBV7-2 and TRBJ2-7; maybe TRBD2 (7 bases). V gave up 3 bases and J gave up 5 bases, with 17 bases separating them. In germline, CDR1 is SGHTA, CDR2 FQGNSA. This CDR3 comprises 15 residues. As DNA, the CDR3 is TGTGCCAGCAGCTTGGACGGGGGGCGCTTCGACGAGCAGTACTTC. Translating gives CASSLDGGRFDEQYF.

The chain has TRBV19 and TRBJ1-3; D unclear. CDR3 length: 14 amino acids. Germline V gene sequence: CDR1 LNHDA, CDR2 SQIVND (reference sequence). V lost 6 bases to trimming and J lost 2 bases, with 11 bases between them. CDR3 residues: CASRRSGTGNTIYF. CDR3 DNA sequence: TGTGCCAGTAGGCGTTCTGGGACTGGAAACACCATATATTTT.

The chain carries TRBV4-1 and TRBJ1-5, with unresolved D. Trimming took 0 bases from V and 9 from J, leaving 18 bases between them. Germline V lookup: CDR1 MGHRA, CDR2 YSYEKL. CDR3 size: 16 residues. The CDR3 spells CASSQEGFQPNGPQHF. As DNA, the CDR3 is TGCGCCAGCAGCCAAGAAGGATTTCAACCCAATGGGCCCCAGCATTTT.

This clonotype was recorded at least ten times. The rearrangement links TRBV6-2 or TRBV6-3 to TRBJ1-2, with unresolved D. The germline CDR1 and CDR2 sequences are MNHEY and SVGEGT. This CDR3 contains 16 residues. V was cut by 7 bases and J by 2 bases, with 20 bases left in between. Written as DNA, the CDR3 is TGTGCCAGCATCTCTAAAGCGCGAGACAAGAACTATGGCTACACCTTC. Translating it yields CASISKARDKNYGYTF.

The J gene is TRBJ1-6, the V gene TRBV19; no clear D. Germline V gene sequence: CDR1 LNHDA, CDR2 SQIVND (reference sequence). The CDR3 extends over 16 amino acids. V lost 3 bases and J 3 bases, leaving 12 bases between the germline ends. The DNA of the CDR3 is TGTGCCAGTAGTATGAGATTACCAGGCTATAATTCACCCCTCCACTTT. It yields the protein CASSMRLPGYNSPLHF. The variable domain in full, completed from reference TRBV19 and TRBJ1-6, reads DGGITQSPKYLFRKEGQNVTLSCEQNLNHDAMYWYRQDPGQGLRLIYYSQIVNDFQKGDIAEGYSVSREKKESFPLTVTSAQKNPTAFYLCASSMRLPGYNSPLHFGNGTRLTVT.